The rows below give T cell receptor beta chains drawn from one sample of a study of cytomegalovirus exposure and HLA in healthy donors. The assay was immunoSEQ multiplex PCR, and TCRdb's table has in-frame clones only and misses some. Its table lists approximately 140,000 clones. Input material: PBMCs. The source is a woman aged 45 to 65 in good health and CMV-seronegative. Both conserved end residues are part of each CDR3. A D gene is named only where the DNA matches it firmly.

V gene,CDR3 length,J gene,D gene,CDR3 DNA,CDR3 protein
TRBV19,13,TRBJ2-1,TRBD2,TGTGCCAGTAGTATCTTAGCGGGCAATGAGCAGTTCTTC,CASSILAGNEQFF
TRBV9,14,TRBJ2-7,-,TGTGCCAGCAGCGTAGTGTCGGAGTCCTACGAGCAGTACTTC,CASSVVSESYEQYF
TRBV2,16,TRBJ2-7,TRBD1,TGTGCCAGCACCGTGATGATTGACAGGGGAGAATACGAGCAGTACTTC,CASTVMIDRGEYEQYF
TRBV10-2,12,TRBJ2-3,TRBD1,TGCGCCAGCAGTACAGGGGTCCCACCGCAGTATTTT,CASSTGVPPQYF
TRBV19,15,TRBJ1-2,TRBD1,TGTGCCAGTAGCTTGGACAGGCTATCTGACTATGGCTACACCTTC,CASSLDRLSDYGYTF
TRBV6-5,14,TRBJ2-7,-,TGTGCCAGCAGTTACAGGGACACCTCCCGGGAGCAGTACTTC,CASSYRDTSREQYF
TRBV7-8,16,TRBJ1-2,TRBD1,TGTGCCAGCAGCCTACGCCGGGACAGGGGGGCCTATGGCTACACCTTC,CASSLRRDRGAYGYTF
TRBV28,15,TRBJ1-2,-,TGTGCCAGCAGTTCGCCGGCAGGGGCCTACTATGGCTACACCTTC,CASSSPAGAYYGYTF
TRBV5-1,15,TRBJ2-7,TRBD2,TGCGCCAGCAGCTTGGTGATAAGCGGGAGAGGGGAGCAGTACTTC,CASSLVISGRGEQYF
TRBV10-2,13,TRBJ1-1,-,TGCGCCAGCATGCTACAGGGATACACTGAAGCTTTCTTT,CASMLQGYTEAFF
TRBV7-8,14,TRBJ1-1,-,TGTGCCAGCAGCTTATATTCTTCTGACACTGAAGCTTTCTTT,CASSLYSSDTEAFF
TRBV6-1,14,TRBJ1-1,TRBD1,TGTGCCAGCAGTGAGCGGCAGGGGGAGACTGAAGCTTTCTTT,CASSERQGETEAFF
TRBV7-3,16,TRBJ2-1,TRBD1,TGTGCCAGCAGCTTAGCGGGTGCCGGGACAGCGAATGAGCAGTTCTTC,CASSLAGAGTANEQFF
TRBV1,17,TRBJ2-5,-,TGCACCAGCAGCCAGTCCCTAGCGGGGTTTTTAGGGAGGACCCAGTACTTC,CTSSQSLAGFLGRTQYF
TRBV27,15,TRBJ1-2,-,TGTGCCAGCAGTTTATCTCGGGGGGCCGCCTATGGCTACACCTTC,CASSLSRGAAYGYTF
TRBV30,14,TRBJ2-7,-,TGTGCCTGGTCCAGAATGGGGGGTAATAGCGAGCAGTACTTC,CAWSRMGGNSEQYF